Listed here is a single TCR beta chain. Its antigen is not known. The germline V gene encodes CDR1 MGHRA and CDR2 YSYEKL. V lost 1 base, J lost 5 bases, and 7 bases stayed unmatched. The CDR3 spans 16 residues. These data originate in a study of T-cell memory formation after mild COVID-19. Notes on the study in general: Among contracting clones, CD4+ were mainly CM/EM and CD8+ enriched in EMRA. The finding that pre-infection memory included some responding clones suggested that cross-reactive memory joined. A balance of CD4 and CD8 characterized clones contracting day 15 to 85, whereas later expanders leaned CD4+.

cDNA libraries for TCR alpha and TCR beta, carrying sample barcodes and UMIs, came from 5'RACE with constant-segment primers. TCRdb re-analysed the 5' RACE reads in MiXCR, keeping a single row per CDR3 protein. The repertoire has some 150,000 distinct CDR3 sequences, approximately 25% of them found once; the top ten carry roughly a quarter. The sample was PBMCs or a T cell subset sorted from them (not recorded which). The clonotype was recovered from an adult woman who had mild COVID-19 (a few samples of this study predate the infection). Cell type and time point are not known. The chain combines TRBV4-1 with TRBJ2-5; 10 bases are shared with TRBD1. Here the CDR3 reads CASSQVTTGGEETQYF. The CDR3 DNA follows: TGCGCCAGCAGCCAAGTGACGACAGGGGGCGAGGAGACCCAGTACTTC.